Reported below is one TCR beta chain. Antigen unknown. This entry is derived from a study of neoadjuvant nivolumab and ipilimumab in lung cancer. For the study at large: Nivolumab 3 mg/kg was given days 1, 15 and 29, plus ipilimumab 1 mg/kg day 1 in combination. Findings of the study overall: Only two of four nivolumab-treated tumors gained richness and clonality by surgery. Compared with tumor-adjacent uninvolved lung, resected tumors showed greater richness and clonality.

This CDR3 has 15 amino acids. Germline trimming cut 5 bases from V and 5 bases from J; bases unmatched to any gene: 8. Germline V lookup: CDR1 SSHAT, CDR2 FNYEAQ (reference sequence). Clones were sequenced by immunoSEQ multiplex PCR, and TCRdb holds only the in-frame ones, with some missing. The sample lists 30,000 or so clones, 92% occurring once. The sample was peripheral blood, taken after neoadjuvant nivolumab, alone or with ipilimumab, at or shortly before surgery. The V call is TRBV7-7, the J call TRBJ2-5, with 10 bases aligning to TRBD1. The sequence was collected from an adult with non-small cell lung cancer. The CDR3 sequence: CASSPLGTGEETQYF. In DNA form, the CDR3 reads TGTGCCAGCAGCCCCTTAGGGACAGGGGAGGAGACCCAGTACTTC.